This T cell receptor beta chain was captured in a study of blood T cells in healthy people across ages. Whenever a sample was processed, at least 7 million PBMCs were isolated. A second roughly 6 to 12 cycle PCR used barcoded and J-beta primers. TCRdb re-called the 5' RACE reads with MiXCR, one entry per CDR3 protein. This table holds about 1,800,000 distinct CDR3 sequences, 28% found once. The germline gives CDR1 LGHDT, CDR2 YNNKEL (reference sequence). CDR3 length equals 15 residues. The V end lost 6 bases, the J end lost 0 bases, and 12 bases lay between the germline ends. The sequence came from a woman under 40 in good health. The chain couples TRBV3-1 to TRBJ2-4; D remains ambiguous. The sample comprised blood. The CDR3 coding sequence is TGTGCCAGCAGACTGAGTACACTAGCCAAAAACATTCAGTACTTC. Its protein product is CASRLSTLAKNIQYF. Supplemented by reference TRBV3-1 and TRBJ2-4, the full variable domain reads DTAVSQTPKYLVTQMGNDKSIKCEQNLGHDTMYWYKQDSKKFLKIMFSYNNKELIINETVPNRFSPKSPDKAHLNLHINSLELGDSAVYFCASRLSTLAKNIQYFGAGTRLSVL.